This TCR beta chain was identified during a study of a mutant IDH1 vaccine in newly diagnosed glioma. On the study more broadly: Onset of vaccination occurred 4-6 weeks following radiotherapy alone, or with temozolomide cycles. Patients were pretreated with radiotherapy, temozolomide, or both, mostly both. Overall study results and limits: Pseudoprogression seemed unlinked to shifts in top peripheral T cell clonotypes. Induction of immune responses by the vaccine occurred in about 93% of patients.

About this clone itself: Its specificity is not known.

Sample time point: week 5, during vaccination. The study gave 300 ug of mutant IDH1 20-mer peptide per vaccine dose, with topical imiquimod. The table came from immunoSEQ multiplex PCR; TCRdb's copy has only in-frame clones and leaves some out. Found here are around 50,000 clones, roughly 78% of them singletons; the top ten hold approximately 5.2%. Trimming removed 6 bases at V and 0 bases at J, with 14 bases between. The germline CDR1 and CDR2 sequences are SQVTM and ANQGSEA. The CDR3 covers 14 residues. The sample in question was PBMCs, obtained from a glioma patient whose treatment included an IDH1 peptide vaccine. The V gene is TRBV29-1, the J gene TRBJ1-1, with a tentative D call TRBD1 (6 bases). The receptor comes from a man aged 45-65 years with glioma. This CDR3 reads CSVHGQRVNTEAFF. CDR3 bases: TGCAGCGTCCACGGACAGCGAGTGAACACTGAAGCTTTCTTT.